The clone carrying this T cell receptor (beta chain) occurred many times. Its antigen is as yet unknown. Each TCR cDNA molecule bore a unique molecular identifier. TCRdb re-called the 5' RACE reads through MiXCR, storing one row per CDR3 protein. This table has around 21,000 distinct CDR3 sequences, under 3.5% appearing once. The data are from a study of spatial heterogeneity in lung cancer. The wider study: The library had UMIs, and each TCR and UMI pair averaged more than ten raw reads.

V was trimmed by 5 bases and J by 2 bases, leaving 16 bases between them. This CDR3 has 15 amino acids. Germline V gene data show CDR1 as ENHRY and CDR2 as SYGVKD. Broader study findings: The study found that expanded intratumoral alpha and beta TCR counts tracked tumor mutation counts.

Described time point: sample taken at primary tumor resection. From tumor, nontumor lung or frozen PBMC, whole RNA was taken unsorted for sequencing. The sequence came from a male donor with early-stage non-small cell lung cancer. The chain couples TRBV10-3 to TRBJ2-7; no definite D call. Source: lung tumor tissue, taken at surgery. The CDR3: CAISRASGGAYEQYF. The CDR3 nucleotides read TGTGCCATCAGTAGGGCCAGTGGTGGGGCCTACGAGCAGTACTTC.